This record looks at one TCR beta chain sequence and its context. The ends lost 5 bases at V and 4 bases at J; junction bases unmatched: 5. This CDR3 has 14 residues. The germline V gene has CDR1 MNHEY and CDR2 SMNVEV (reference sequence). The source of the sample is a study of blood T cell repertoires in COVID-19. Assay: immunoSEQ multiplex PCR; the TCRdb copy retains only in-frame clones and omits some. The sample includes around 230,000 clones, 86% of them seen just once. This chain uses TRBV27 with TRBJ1-1; 9 positions agree with TRBD1. The sample consisted of peripheral blood. The receptor was derived from a man between 50 and 59 years old with COVID-19, enrolled during active disease. In DNA, the CDR3 is TGTGCCAGCAGTGGGCAGACAGGGGGCACTGAAGCTTTCTTT. It encodes CASSGQTGGTEAFF.